This T cell receptor (beta chain) is drawn from a study of response to subunit inactivated influenza vaccine. Study-level results: Authors suggested that a seasonal influenza vaccination recruits few new T cells each time.

TCRdb reprocessed the RT-PCR reads with MiXCR, giving one entry per CDR3 protein. This table has some 520,000 distinct CDR3 sequences, approximately 16% appearing once. Regarding this clonotype: What it binds is unknown.

Germline CDR1 is LGHNA and CDR2 is YNFKEQ. This CDR3 comprises 15 residues. V lost 4 bases, J lost 3 bases, and 5 bases stayed unmatched. The chain is built from TRBV4-2 and TRBJ1-2, with 10 bases lining up with TRBD1. The clonotype was recovered from a man aged 50 to 69 who received an inactivated influenza vaccine. The starting material was CD4+ T cells sorted from PBMCs, obtained about 23 months after vaccination. The CDR3, as DNA: TGTGCCAGCAGCCCAGACAGGGGGCGTCACTATGGCTACACCTTC. Encoded protein: CASSPDRGRHYGYTF.